The 27 T cell receptor beta chains presented below share a single source sample, sequenced in a study of T cell clones after liver transplantation (dated by TCRdb to about 2019). Receptor libraries were prepared by the immunoSEQ multiplex PCR assay. The table was pulled from immuneACCESS by TCRdb, which kept in-frame rearrangements only. Such tables lose some clones; where checked, under half of the loss comes from unresolved V genes, and the rest has no known cause. This sample gives roughly 60,000 clones in total; 70% to 80% of them show up just once. Approximately 2.8% of the sample is held by the ten biggest clonotypes. Sequences were derived from CD4+ T cells from blood, sampled at the approximately 16-month timepoint. The receptors here all came from a human patient who received a liver transplant. Where a transplant has occurred, the graft donor may have supplied some of the T cells.

The chain links TRBV7-9 to TRBJ1-1; D ambiguous. This CDR3 spans 13 amino acids. In germline, CDR1 is SEHNR, CDR2 FQNEAQ (reference sequence). Between the trimmed V and J ends, which lost 5 bases and 6 bases, there was a span of 13 bases. The CDR3 sequence: CASSLPSISEAFF. In nucleotides, the CDR3 is TGTGCCAGCAGCCTCCCCTCCATCTCTGAAGCTTTCTTT.

The chain is built from TRBV7-9 and TRBJ2-5; 11 nucleotides agree with TRBD2. CDR1 is SEHNR, CDR2 FQNEAQ, per germline (reference sequence). The CDR3 loop spans 19 amino acids. The V segment lost 5 bases and the J segment 1 base; nucleotides outside the gene matches: 15. CDR3 DNA sequence: TGTGCCAGCAGCACCCCAGATCTAGCGGGAGGCCCCCTCCAAGAGACCCAGTACTTC. It codes for CASSTPDLAGGPLQETQYF.

J is TRBJ2-3 and V is TRBV7-9; 16 bases are a match to TRBD2. Germline lookup yields CDR1 SEHNR and CDR2 FQNEAQ (reference sequence). The CDR3 is 15 residues long. J was trimmed by 8 bases and V by 5 bases; bases with no gene match: 4. CDR3 sequence (DNA): TGTGCCAGCAGCACGGGACTAGCGGGAGGGCTTACGCAGTATTTT. Its translation is CASSTGLAGGLTQYF. Based on the CDR3 plus reference TRBV7-9 and TRBJ2-3, the full variable domain is DTGVSQNPRHKITKRGQNVTFRCDPISEHNRLYWYRQTLGQGPEFLTYFQNEAQLEKSRLLSDRFSAERPKGSFSTLEIQRTEQGDSAMYLCASSTGLAGGLTQYFGPGTRLTVL.

The chain carries TRBV28 and TRBJ1-2; no clear D gene. The CDR3 has 15 residues. The germline gives CDR1 MDHEN, CDR2 SYDVKM. The germline V and J ends were trimmed by 1 base and 3 bases, with 12 bases remaining between them. CDR3 in DNA: TGTGCCAGCAGTTTATACCTATCGGGAGACTATGGCTACACCTTC. It is translated as CASSLYLSGDYGYTF.

The chain employs TRBV28 and TRBJ1-5; 8 bases align to TRBD1. J gave up 2 bases and V 5 bases, and 5 bases lay outside the gene matches. From germline, CDR1 is MDHEN and CDR2 SYDVKM. The CDR3 is made up of 15 amino acids. The CDR3 sequence is CASSPATGGNQPQHF. The CDR3 bases are TGTGCCAGCAGTCCCGCGACAGGGGGCAATCAGCCCCAGCATTTT.

This clone was recorded at least ten times. The chain carries TRBV30 and TRBJ1-2; no reliable D call. Germline values: CDR1 GTSNPN, CDR2 SVGIG (reference sequence). V lost 2 bases to trimming and J lost 8 bases, with 12 bases between them. The CDR3 spans 12 residues. CDR3: CAWSQARGGYTF. In nucleotides, the CDR3 is TGTGCCTGGAGTCAGGCAAGAGGAGGCTACACCTTC.

The chain combines TRBV7-2 with TRBJ2-5; 9 bases align to TRBD2. The CDR3 has 16 amino acids. Germline-derived CDR1 and CDR2 are SGHTA and FQGNSA. Losses at the gene ends were 4 bases for V and 2 bases for J; bases not matched to a gene: 8. CDR3 sequence (DNA): TGTGCCAGCAGCTCACCAGGACTAGCGCTTCAAGAGACCCAGTACTTC. Residues: CASSSPGLALQETQYF.

The chain employs TRBV28 and TRBJ1-2, with TRBD1 identical over 7 bases. Germline V gives CDR1 MDHEN, CDR2 SYDVKM. CDR3 size: 16 residues. J was trimmed by 8 bases and V by 5 bases; bases with no gene match: 17. CDR3 nucleotide sequence: TGTGCCAGCAGTCTACCCTTGACAGGGTCCTATTTAGGCTACACCTTC. It is translated as CASSLPLTGSYLGYTF.

The chain couples TRBV4-2 to TRBJ1-4, with 8 bases fitting TRBD1. V was clipped by 0 bases and J by 7 bases; unmatched bases: 7. From germline, CDR1 is LGHNA and CDR2 YNFKEQ. This CDR3 spans 16 amino acids. The CDR3 DNA is TGTGCCAGCAGCCAAGACCCGGGCAGGGGGCGTGAAAAACTGTTTTTT. Translated: CASSQDPGRGREKLFF.

V usage is TRBV10-2 and J usage is TRBJ2-2, with D possibly being TRBD2 (6 bases). The germline V gene has CDR1 WSHSY and CDR2 SAAADI. This CDR3 is 17 amino acids long. Between the trimmed V and J ends, which lost 6 bases and 1 base, there was a span of 18 bases. The CDR3 sequence is CASSRGLLLGNTGELFF. CDR3 nucleotide sequence: TGCGCCAGCAGCCGGGGACTGCTCTTGGGGAACACCGGGGAGCTGTTTTTT.

This clone came up a few times. The chain carries TRBV21-1 and TRBJ1-3; the DNA was not used to check the table's D call, TRBD1. TRBV21-1 is assigned pseudogene status. CDR3 length: 15 amino acids. The CDR3 nucleotides are TGTGCCAGCAGCGCTTCGGGACAGCCAGGAAACACCATATATTTT. This codes for CASSASGQPGNTIYF.

The V and J genes are TRBV14 and TRBJ1-2; 9 nucleotides match TRBD1. CDR3 length: 16 residues. Germline CDR1 and CDR2: SGHDN and FVKESK. Trimming at V came to 1 base and at J to 4 bases, leaving 7 bases not matched to a gene. The CDR3 region has the DNA TGTGCCAGCAGCCAAGGGACAGGGGCCGAGTCCTATGGCTACACCTTC. Protein product: CASSQGTGAESYGYTF.

The chain is built from TRBV7-2 and TRBJ2-5; D is undetermined. The CDR3 loop spans 13 amino acids. Per germline, CDR1 SGHTA and CDR2 FQGNSA. V was pared by 5 bases and J by 2 bases, with 9 bases between. The CDR3 sequence is CASSPMVQETQYF. The DNA of the CDR3 is TGTGCCAGCAGCCCTATGGTGCAAGAGACCCAGTACTTC.

This chain uses TRBV11-2 with TRBJ2-5; D is undetermined. In germline, CDR1 is SGHAT, CDR2 FQNNGV. The CDR3 sequence is 12 residues long. V lost 0 bases and J lost 6, with 5 bases in between. CDR3 nucleotides: TGTGCCAGCAGCTTAGATCGGCAGACCCAGTACTTC. It is translated as CASSLDRQTQYF.

This chain uses TRBV6-5 with TRBJ2-7, with 9 bases aligning to TRBD2. CDR3 length: 14 amino acids. From germline, CDR1 is MNHEY and CDR2 SVGAGI. J gave up 6 bases and V 5 bases, and 8 bases lay outside the gene matches. The CDR3 DNA sequence: TGTGCCAGCAGTCCTCTCGGCGGGGGGGCCGAGCAGTACTTC. Encoded protein: CASSPLGGGAEQYF.

CDR3 protein: CASSLTSSTYEQYF. CDR3 DNA sequence: TGTGCCAGCAGTTTAACTAGCTCTACCTACGAGCAGTACTTC. The rearrangement links TRBV28 to TRBJ2-7, with D possibly being TRBD2 (6 bases). V lost 2 bases and J 2 bases, leaving 10 bases between the germline ends. Germline lookup yields CDR1 MDHEN and CDR2 SYDVKM. The CDR3 has 14 residues.

V and J are TRBV28 and TRBJ1-2, with D possibly being TRBD1 (6 bases). V dropped 2 bases and J dropped 8 bases, with 6 bases sitting between them. The length of the CDR3 is 11 residues. Germline assignment: CDR1 MDHEN and CDR2 SYDVKM. CDR3 in amino acids: CASSLQGGYTF. In nucleotides, the CDR3 is TGTGCCAGCAGTTTACAGGGGGGCTACACCTTC.

The chain employs TRBV27 and TRBJ2-6; no definite D call. This CDR3 has 17 residues. V lost 2 bases to trimming and J lost 4 bases, with 15 bases between them. Germline-derived CDR1 and CDR2 are MNHEY and SMNVEV (reference sequence). The CDR3 here is CASSLMSRSSGANVLTF. The CDR3 DNA follows: TGTGCCAGCAGTTTAATGTCGCGGTCTTCCGGGGCCAACGTCCTGACTTTC.

This clone has just a few counts. The chain couples TRBV7-2 to TRBJ1-1; D uncertain. Germline-derived CDR1 and CDR2 are SGHTA and FQGNSA. V gave up 2 bases and J gave up 4 bases, with 8 bases separating them. The CDR3 loop spans 13 amino acids. CDR3 region: CASSLPPSTEAFF. CDR3 nucleotide sequence: TGTGCCAGCAGCTTACCCCCCTCCACTGAAGCTTTCTTT.

This clone was seen a handful of times. This chain links TRBV6-5 with TRBJ1-2, with unresolved D. Germline CDR1 is MNHEY and CDR2 is SVGAGI. V lost 6 bases, J lost 3 bases, and 11 bases lay in between. The CDR3 spans 13 residues. CDR3 nucleotide sequence: TGTGCCAGCAGCGATCCTGGACACTATGGCTACACCTTC. Amino acid sequence: CASSDPGHYGYTF.

The J gene is TRBJ2-7, the V gene TRBV6-4; TRBD2 matches at 9 bases. This CDR3 is built from 15 residues. With 4 bases clipped from V and 3 bases from J, the junction kept 7 bases outside the gene matches. Germline CDR1 and CDR2: MRHNA and SNTAGT. The CDR3 coding sequence is TGTGCCAGCAGTGTTGGCCTAGCGGGGATCTACGAGCAGTACTTC. Protein: CASSVGLAGIYEQYF.

The chain combines TRBV7-2 with TRBJ1-4; possible D gene TRBD1, 5 bases. The CDR3 loop spans 14 amino acids. V lost 7 bases to trimming and J lost 5 bases, with 14 bases between them. CDR1 and CDR2 (germline): SGHTA, FQGNSA. CDR3 region: CASTEGMGNEKLFF. CDR3 DNA sequence: TGTGCCAGCACCGAGGGGATGGGAAATGAAAAACTGTTTTTT.

The chain joins TRBV28 to TRBJ2-6, with TRBD1 matching 8 bases. Germline trimming cut 6 bases from V and 7 bases from J; bases unmatched to any gene: 11. CDR3 size: 16 residues. Germline V gene data show CDR1 as MDHEN and CDR2 as SYDVKM. CDR3 sequence reads: CASSPLQGARANVLTF. The CDR3 DNA sequence: TGTGCCAGCAGCCCATTGCAGGGGGCGCGAGCCAACGTCCTGACTTTC. The entire variable domain, with the rest obtained from reference TRBV28 and TRBJ2-6, is as follows: DVKVTQSSRYLVKRTGEKVFLECVQDMDHENMFWYRQDPGLGLRLIYFSYDVKMKEKGDIPEGYSVSREKKERFSLILESASTNQTSMYLCASSPLQGARANVLTFGAGSRLTVL.

The table lists this clone with a few counts. The chain joins TRBV19 to TRBJ1-2, with D hard to call. Germline CDR1 LNHDA, CDR2 SQIVND (reference sequence). The V end was cut by 1 base, the J end by 6 bases, with 6 bases between. The CDR3 extends over 12 amino acids. The CDR3 DNA sequence: TGTGCCAGTAGTATAGGGCTAAATGGCTACACCTTC. Translating gives CASSIGLNGYTF.

The chain has TRBV6-6 and TRBJ1-1; D unclear. CDR3 length: 12 residues. V was clipped by 5 bases and J by 7 bases, with 11 bases between them. Germline V gene data show CDR1 as MNHNY and CDR2 as SVGAGI (reference sequence). The CDR3 nucleotides read TGTGCCAGCAGTAAGGACGATATTGAAGCTTTCTTT. Amino acids: CASSKDDIEAFF.

This clone showed up just a few times. The CDR3 is CASMKAGDSADTQYF. The CDR3 coding sequence is TGTGCCAGCATGAAGGCGGGAGATTCGGCAGATACGCAGTATTTT. The chain is built from TRBV6-5 and TRBJ2-3; 7 nucleotides agree with TRBD2. This CDR3 region has 15 residues. Trimming at V came to 7 bases and at J to 4 bases, leaving 11 bases not matched to a gene. Germline CDR1 is MNHEY and CDR2 is SVGAGI.

The rearrangement links TRBV29-1 to TRBJ1-2; possible D gene TRBD1, 6 bases. Trimming left V 6 bases short and J 4 bases short, with 12 bases between. CDR1 is SQVTM and CDR2 is ANQGSEA in the germline V gene. The CDR3 loop spans 12 amino acids. CDR3 nucleotides: TGCAGCGTATCGGGGGGCGCCTATGGCTACACCTTC. As protein: CSVSGGAYGYTF.